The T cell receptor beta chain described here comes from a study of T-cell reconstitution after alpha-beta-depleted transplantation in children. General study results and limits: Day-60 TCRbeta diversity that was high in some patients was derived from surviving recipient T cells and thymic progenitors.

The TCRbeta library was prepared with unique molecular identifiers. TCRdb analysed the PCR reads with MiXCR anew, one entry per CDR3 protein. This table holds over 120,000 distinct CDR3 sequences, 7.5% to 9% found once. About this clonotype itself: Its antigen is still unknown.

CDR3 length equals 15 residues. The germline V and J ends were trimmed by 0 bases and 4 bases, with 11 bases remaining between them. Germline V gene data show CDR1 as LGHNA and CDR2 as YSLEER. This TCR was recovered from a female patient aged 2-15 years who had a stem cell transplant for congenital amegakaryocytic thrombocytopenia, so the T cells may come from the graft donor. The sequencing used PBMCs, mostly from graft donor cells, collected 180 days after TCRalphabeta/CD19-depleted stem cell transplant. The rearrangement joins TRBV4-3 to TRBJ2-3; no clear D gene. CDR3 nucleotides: TGCGCCAGCAGCCAAGATCTCCTCGGTGCAGATACGCAGTATTTT. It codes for CASSQDLLGADTQYF.